This T cell receptor beta chain was sequenced for a study of shared clonotypes between healthy human individuals. The germline V gene encodes CDR1 SGDLS and CDR2 YYNGEE. The CDR3 totals 18 residues. After removal of 0 bases from V and 1 base from J, the junction contained 2 bases not matched to a gene. Assay: immunoSEQ multiplex PCR; the TCRdb copy retains only in-frame clones and omits some. The sample lists about 580,000 clones, roughly 98% occurring once. Positive CCR7 selection of CD45RO-negative cells yielded the naive CD8 cells, and terminally differentiated effector memory CD45RA+ cells were excluded.

V gene TRBV9 combines with J gene TRBJ2-2; 14 bases are shared with TRBD2. The sample consisted of naive CD8+ T cells sorted from blood. The receptor was derived from a man younger than 40 in good health. The CDR3 DNA is TGTGCCAGCAGCGTAGGGACTAGCGGGAGGATGAACACCGGGGAGCTGTTTTTT. Translated: CASSVGTSGRMNTGELFF.